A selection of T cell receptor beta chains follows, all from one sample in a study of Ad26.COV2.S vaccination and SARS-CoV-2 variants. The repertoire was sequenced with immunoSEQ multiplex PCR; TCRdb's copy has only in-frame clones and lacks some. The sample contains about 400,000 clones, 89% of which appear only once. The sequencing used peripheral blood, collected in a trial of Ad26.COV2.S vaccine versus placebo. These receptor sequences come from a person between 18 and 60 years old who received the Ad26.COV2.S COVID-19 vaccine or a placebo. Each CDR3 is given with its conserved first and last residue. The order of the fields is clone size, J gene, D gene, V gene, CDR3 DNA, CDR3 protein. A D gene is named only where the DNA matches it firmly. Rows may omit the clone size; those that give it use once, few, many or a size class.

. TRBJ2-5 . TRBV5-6 TGTGCCAGCAGCTGGGGTGGGCAAGAGACCCAGTACTTC CASSWGGQETQYF
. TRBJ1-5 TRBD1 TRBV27 TGTGCCAGCAGTTCCCGGGACAGGGGCTTACTCAATCAGCCCCAGCATTTT CASSSRDRGLLNQPQHF
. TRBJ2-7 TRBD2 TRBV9 TGTGCCAGCAGCGCACTAGCGAGCTCCTACGAGCAGTACTTC CASSALASSYEQYF
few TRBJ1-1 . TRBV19 TGTGCCAGTAGTGATACCCTCGACAGCGAAGCTTTCTTT CASSDTLDSEAFF
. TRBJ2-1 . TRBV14 TGTGCCAGCAGATCCGGGACATCCAGCTACAATGAGCAGTTCTTC CASRSGTSSYNEQFF
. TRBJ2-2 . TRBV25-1 TGTGCCAGCAGTTCTTCCGGCGGGACCGGGGAGCTGTTTTTT CASSSSGGTGELFF
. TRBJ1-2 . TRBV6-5 TGTGCCAGCAGTACGCCCCTGAGCTATGGCTACACCTTC CASSTPLSYGYTF
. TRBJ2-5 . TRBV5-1 TGCGCCAGCAGCTTGTGGACCGACGTTCAAGAGACCCAGTACTTC CASSLWTDVQETQYF
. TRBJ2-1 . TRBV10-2 TGCGCCAGCAGTGAGTCAGGGGCTGCCTACAATGAGCAGTTCTTC CASSESGAAYNEQFF
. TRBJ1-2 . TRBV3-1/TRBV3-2 TGTGCCAGCAGCCAAGATCATCGGGGGAACTATGGCTACACCTTC CASSQDHRGNYGYTF
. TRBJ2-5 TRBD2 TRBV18 TGTGCCAGCTCACCAAATAGAGCGGGAGTAGAGACCCAGTACTTC CASSPNRAGVETQYF
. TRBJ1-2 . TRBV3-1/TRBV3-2 TGTGCCAGCAGCCAAGCTGGCTATGGCTACACCTTC CASSQAGYGYTF
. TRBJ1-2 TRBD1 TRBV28 TGTGCCAGCAGAGGAAGGGGGACAGGGAACTATGGCTACACCTTC CASRGRGTGNYGYTF
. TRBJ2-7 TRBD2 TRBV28 TGTGCCAGCAGACCTGGGACTAGCGGCTCCTACGAGCAGTACTTC CASRPGTSGSYEQYF
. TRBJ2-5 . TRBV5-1 TGCGCCAGCGCAGGGCGAGGGGAAGAGACCCAGTACTTC CASAGRGEETQYF
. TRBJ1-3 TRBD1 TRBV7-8 TGTGCCAGCAGCCGGGACAGGGCTGGAAACACCATATATTTT CASSRDRAGNTIYF
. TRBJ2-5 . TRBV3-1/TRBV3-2 TGTGCCAGCAGCCAACCTGCGGGGACCCAGTACTTC CASSQPAGTQYF
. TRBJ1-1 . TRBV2 TGTGCCAGCAGTGAGTGGTCCACATTGAACACTGAAGCTTTCTTT CASSEWSTLNTEAFF
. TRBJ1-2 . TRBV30 TGTGCCTGGAGTGTAGCTAACTATGGCTACACCTTC CAWSVANYGYTF
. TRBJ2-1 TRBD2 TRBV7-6 TGTGCCAGCAGCTCAACTAGCGGGAGCTACAATGAGCAGTTCTTC CASSSTSGSYNEQFF
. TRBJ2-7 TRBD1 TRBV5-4 TGTGCCAGCAGTTTCGGAGGACAGGGGAACGTCTACGAGCAGTACTTC CASSFGGQGNVYEQYF
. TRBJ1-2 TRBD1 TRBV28 TGTGCCAGCAGTTGGGGACAGGGAAGATGGAGTGGCTACACCTTC CASSWGQGRWSGYTF
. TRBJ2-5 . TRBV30 TGTGCCTGGAGGGCAACAGTGGCCCACCAAGAGACCCAGTACTTC CAWRATVAHQETQYF
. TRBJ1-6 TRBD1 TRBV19 TGTGCCAGTAGTCTCACCCAGGGGGCGACCAATTCACCCCTCCACTTT CASSLTQGATNSPLHF
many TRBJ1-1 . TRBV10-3 TGTGCCATCAGTGACAGGGGAGGTAGGACTGAAGCTTTCTTT CAISDRGGRTEAFF
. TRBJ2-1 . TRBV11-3 TGTGCCAGCAGCCCTCGACTGGAGGAGCAGTTCTTC CASSPRLEEQFF
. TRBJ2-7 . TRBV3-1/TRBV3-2 TGTGCCAGCAGCCAAGACTGGAGGTCGGGCGAGCAGTACTTC CASSQDWRSGEQYF
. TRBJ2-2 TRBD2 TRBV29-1 TGCAGCGTCCGGACTAGCGGGACCGGGGAGCTGTTTTTT CSVRTSGTGELFF
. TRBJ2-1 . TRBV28 TGTGCCAGCACCGCGATTGAACAGGGAAGCTGGAGAGGTGAGCAGTTCTTC CASTAIEQGSWRGEQFF
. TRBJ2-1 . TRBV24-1 TGTGCCACCAGTGACCTAGGGGGGACCTATGACAATGAGCAGTTCTTC CATSDLGGTYDNEQFF
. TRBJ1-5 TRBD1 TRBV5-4 TGTGCCAGCAGCGAGCAGGGGGCTGAGAGCAATCAGCCCCAGCATTTT CASSEQGAESNQPQHF
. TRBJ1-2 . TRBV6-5 TGTGCCAGCAGTTACTCGGGAGCAGGCTATGGCTACACCTTC CASSYSGAGYGYTF